Presented here are 18 T cell receptor beta chains from one specimen sequenced in a study of T-cell memory formation after mild COVID-19. TCRdb independently ran MiXCR on the 5' RACE reads; one entry per CDR3 protein. In the table there are a few hundred thousand distinct CDR3 sequences, over 9% of which are singletons. The sequencing sample was made of PBMCs or a T cell subset sorted from them (not recorded which). These receptors originate from a man aged 18 to 30 who had mild COVID-19 (a few samples of this study predate the infection). Cell type and time point are not known.

This clonotype has ten or more counts. The chain recombines TRBV20-1 with TRBJ2-3; possibly TRBD1 for D (6 bases). The CDR3 contains 13 residues. Per the germline V gene, CDR1 is DFQATT and CDR2 is SNEGSKA (reference sequence). The ends were cut back, 5 bases at V and 2 bases at J, with 11 bases in the middle. CDR3 sequence reads: CSAQDSTTDTQYF. In DNA form, the CDR3 reads TGCAGTGCTCAGGACAGTACCACAGATACGCAGTATTTT.

The chain carries TRBV5-1 and TRBJ2-1; D remains unclear. The CDR3 consists of 16 residues. CDR1 SGHRS and CDR2 YFSETQ come from the germline V gene. V lost 0 bases and J lost 0, with 10 bases in between. CDR3 bases: TGCGCCAGCAGCTTGGCCGGCCAAGGCTCCTACAATGAGCAGTTCTTC. This codes for CASSLAGQGSYNEQFF.

This clonotype has only a few counts. The chain uses TRBV20-1 and TRBJ2-5; D is perhaps TRBD2 (6 bases). The CDR3 is 12 residues long. Between the trimmed V and J ends, which lost 3 bases and 4 bases, there was a span of 9 bases. The V gene's germline CDR1 is DFQATT and CDR2 SNEGSKA (reference sequence). CDR3 amino acids: CSARGGRETQYF. In DNA form, the CDR3 reads TGCAGTGCTAGGGGGGGAAGAGAGACCCAGTACTTC.

This clonotype was recorded at least ten times. The V gene is TRBV7-9, the J gene TRBJ2-3, with D perhaps assigned TRBD1 or TRBD2 (5 bases each). Per germline, CDR1 SEHNR and CDR2 FQNEAQ (reference sequence). Deletions cut 5 bases from V and 2 bases from J, with 11 bases between. This CDR3 has 14 amino acids. The chain's CDR3 is CASSGAGLTDTQYF. The CDR3 DNA reads as TGTGCCAGCAGCGGGGCGGGTCTCACAGATACGCAGTATTTT.

The gene calls are TRBV6-1 and TRBJ2-3, with D possibly called TRBD1 or TRBD2 (5 bases each). Germline V gene data show CDR1 as MNHNS and CDR2 as SASEGT. V was trimmed by 7 bases and J by 2 bases, leaving 13 bases between them. The length of the CDR3 is 14 residues. CDR3 protein: CASKPGPTTDTQYF. The CDR3 DNA follows: TGTGCCAGCAAACCGGGACCGACCACAGATACGCAGTATTTT.

Here the CDR3 DNA reads TGTGCCAGCAGCTTAGATCAGTCGGGATCAACCTCCTACAATGAGCAGTTCTTC. It codes for CASSLDQSGSTSYNEQFF. This sequence joins TRBV11-3 and TRBJ2-1; perhaps TRBD2 as D (5 bases). The CDR3 spans 18 residues. Germline assignment: CDR1 SGHNT and CDR2 YENEEA. Trimming shortened V by 0 bases and J by 0 bases, and 15 bases separated the two germline ends.

This clonotype was seen only a few times. The rearrangement joins TRBV6-2 or TRBV6-3 to TRBJ1-5, with 7 bases that match TRBD1. Losses at the gene ends were 8 bases for V and 6 bases for J; bases not matched to a gene: 16. CDR1 MNHEY and CDR2 SVGEGT come from the germline V gene. This CDR3 is built from 16 residues. As DNA, the CDR3 is TGTGCCAGCGAAGATCCGGGACAGCTACTTACTCAGCCCCAGCATTTT. Residues: CASEDPGQLLTQPQHF.

The J gene is TRBJ1-1, the V gene TRBV5-1; 11 bases fit TRBD1. After removal of 3 bases from V and 6 bases from J, the junction contained 10 bases not matched to a gene. The length of the CDR3 is 16 residues. CDR1 and CDR2 from the germline V gene are SGHRS and YFSETQ. CDR3 protein: CASSYGQGAPRAEAFF. The CDR3 region has the DNA TGCGCCAGCAGCTACGGACAGGGGGCGCCCCGGGCTGAAGCTTTCTTT.

The V gene is TRBV11-2, the J gene TRBJ1-3; a possible D gene is TRBD1 (5 bases). The CDR3 length is 18 residues. Trimming left V 3 bases short and J 4 bases short, with 22 bases between. Germline CDR1 is SGHAT and CDR2 is FQNNGV. As DNA, the CDR3 is TGTGCCAGCAGCTTCGACCGGGGCGAGGGGAGGTTCGGAAACACCATATATTTT. Amino acids: CASSFDRGEGRFGNTIYF.

A few counts support this clonotype. CDR3: CASSSILQRSGNTIYF. The DNA of the CDR3 is TGTGCCAGCAGCTCTATTCTACAGCGCTCTGGAAACACCATATATTTT. The chain is built from TRBV5-6 and TRBJ1-3, with D unresolved. Germline CDR1 and CDR2: SGHDT and YYEEEE. The CDR3 is made up of 16 amino acids. Trimming pared 3 bases from V and 0 bases from J, leaving 13 bases between.

The V gene is TRBV20-1, the J gene TRBJ2-7; possible D gene TRBD1, 6 bases. The CDR3 has 16 amino acids. V dropped 3 bases and J dropped 7 bases, with 25 bases sitting between them. Germline CDR1 DFQATT, CDR2 SNEGSKA (reference sequence). DNA for the CDR3: TGCAGTGCTAGGGGGCTTCCCGAGGGGGACCCGGGGGAGCAGTACTTC. It encodes CSARGLPEGDPGEQYF.

This clonotype was counted a few times. This rearrangement joins TRBV2 to TRBJ1-3; TRBD1 aligns across 7 bases. The CDR3 is made up of 13 amino acids. V shed 6 bases, J shed 4 bases, and the junction held 3 bases outside the gene matches. Germline V gene data show CDR1 as SNHLY and CDR2 as FYNNEI. The chain's CDR3 is CASRQGLGNTIYF. The CDR3 DNA follows: TGTGCCAGCAGACAGGGGTTAGGAAACACCATATATTTT.

This clonotype was detected a few times. The genes are TRBV7-9 and TRBJ2-4; D gene ambiguous. CDR1 is SEHNR, CDR2 FQNEAQ, per germline (reference sequence). This CDR3 has 13 amino acids. The ends were cut back, 5 bases at V and 6 bases at J, with 11 bases in the middle. In nucleotides, the CDR3 is TGTGCCAGCAGCCCTACGGCCGTAAACATTCAGTACTTC. It encodes CASSPTAVNIQYF.

This clonotype turned up a few times. The chain links TRBV20-1 to TRBJ2-2, with D unresolved. V lost 6 bases and J lost 7, with 12 bases in between. Looked up from germline, CDR1 is DFQATT and CDR2 is SNEGSKA (reference sequence). CDR3 length: 12 residues. The CDR3 sequence is CSASGSGGELFF. In nucleotides, the CDR3 is TGCAGTGCGTCGGGCTCGGGCGGGGAGCTGTTTTTT.

This sequence joins TRBV12-3 or TRBV12-4 and TRBJ1-2; D is unresolved. V lost 6 bases to trimming and J lost 7 bases, with 9 bases between them. The CDR3 has 11 amino acids. CDR3 sequence: CASSIMGGYTF. CDR3 nucleotides: TGTGCCAGCAGCATCATGGGTGGCTACACCTTC.

This clonotype was seen at least ten times. V and J are TRBV5-1 and TRBJ1-2, with D hard to call. This CDR3 contains 14 residues. CDR1 and CDR2 from the germline V gene are SGHRS and YFSETQ. The germline V and J ends were trimmed by 0 bases and 1 base, with 7 bases remaining between them. The CDR3 nucleotides are TGCGCCAGCAGCTTGGGCCCGGATAACTATGGCTACACCTTC. Its translation is CASSLGPDNYGYTF.

This clonotype was seen at least ten times. The rearrangement joins TRBV4-2 to TRBJ2-1, with 10 bases matching TRBD2. The CDR3 length is 17 residues. Germline-derived CDR1 and CDR2 are LGHNA and YNFKEQ. With V trimmed by 4 bases and J by 5 bases, 11 bases remained unmatched. CDR3 DNA: TGTGCCAGCAGCCCCTTAAACCTAGCGGGGGAACACAATGAGCAGTTCTTC. Translating gives CASSPLNLAGEHNEQFF.

There are many counts of this clonotype. J is TRBJ2-5 and V is TRBV20-1; D unresolved. This CDR3 is 12 amino acids long. Germline loops: CDR1 DFQATT, CDR2 SNEGSKA (reference sequence). V was cut by 7 bases and J by 4 bases, with 13 bases left in between. CDR3 sequence: CSGSRAIETQYF. The CDR3 DNA reads TGCAGTGGGTCTAGGGCCATAGAGACCCAGTACTTC.